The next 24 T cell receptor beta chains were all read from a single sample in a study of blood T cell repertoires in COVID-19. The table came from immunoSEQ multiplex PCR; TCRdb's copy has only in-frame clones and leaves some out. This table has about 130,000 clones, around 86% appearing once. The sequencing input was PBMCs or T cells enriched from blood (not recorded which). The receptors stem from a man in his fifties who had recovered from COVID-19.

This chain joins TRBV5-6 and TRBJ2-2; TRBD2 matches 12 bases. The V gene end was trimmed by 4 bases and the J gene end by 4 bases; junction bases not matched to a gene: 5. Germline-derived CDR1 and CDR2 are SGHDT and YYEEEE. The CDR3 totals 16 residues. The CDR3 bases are TGTGCCAGCAGCCCCGGACTAGCGGGACGCACCGGGGAGCTGTTTTTT. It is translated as CASSPGLAGRTGELFF.

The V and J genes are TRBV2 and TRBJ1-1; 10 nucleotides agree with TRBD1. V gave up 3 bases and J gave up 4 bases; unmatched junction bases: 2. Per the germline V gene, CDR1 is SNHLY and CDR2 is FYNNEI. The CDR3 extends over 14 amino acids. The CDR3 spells CASSDWTGGTEAFF. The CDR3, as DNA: TGTGCCAGCAGTGACTGGACAGGGGGCACTGAAGCTTTCTTT. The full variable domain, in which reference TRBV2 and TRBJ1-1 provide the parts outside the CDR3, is EPEVTQTPSHQVTQMGQEVILRCVPISNHLYFYWYRQILGQKVEFLVSFYNNEISEKSEIFDDQFSVERPDGSNFTLKIRSTKLEDSAMYFCASSDWTGGTEAFFGQGTRLTVV.

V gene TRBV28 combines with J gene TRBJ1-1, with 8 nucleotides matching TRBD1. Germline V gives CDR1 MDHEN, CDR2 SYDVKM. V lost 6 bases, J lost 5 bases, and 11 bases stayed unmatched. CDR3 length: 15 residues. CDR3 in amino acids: CASSPDRGWVTEAFF. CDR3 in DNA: TGTGCCAGCAGCCCTGACAGGGGCTGGGTGACTGAAGCTTTCTTT. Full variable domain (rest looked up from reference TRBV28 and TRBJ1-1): DVKVTQSSRYLVKRTGEKVFLECVQDMDHENMFWYRQDPGLGLRLIYFSYDVKMKEKGDIPEGYSVSREKKERFSLILESASTNQTSMYLCASSPDRGWVTEAFFGQGTRLTVV.

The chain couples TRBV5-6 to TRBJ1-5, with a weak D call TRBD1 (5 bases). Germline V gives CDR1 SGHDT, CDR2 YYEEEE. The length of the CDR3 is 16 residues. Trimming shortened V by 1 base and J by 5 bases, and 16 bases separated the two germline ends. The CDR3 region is CASSLRLLLGDQPQHF. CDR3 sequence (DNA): TGTGCCAGCAGCTTGAGATTGTTGTTAGGGGATCAGCCCCAGCATTTT.

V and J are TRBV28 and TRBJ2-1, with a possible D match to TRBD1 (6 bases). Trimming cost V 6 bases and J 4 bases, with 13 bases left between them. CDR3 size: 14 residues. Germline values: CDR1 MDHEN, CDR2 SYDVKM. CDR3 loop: CASRSGQTYNEQFF. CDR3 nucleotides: TGTGCCAGCAGATCCGGACAGACGTACAATGAGCAGTTCTTC.

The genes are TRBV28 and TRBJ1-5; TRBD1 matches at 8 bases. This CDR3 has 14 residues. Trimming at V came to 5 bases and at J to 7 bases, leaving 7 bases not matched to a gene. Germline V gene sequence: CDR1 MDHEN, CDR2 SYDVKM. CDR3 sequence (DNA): TGTGCCAGCAGTCTTCACCACAGGGGGCAGCCCCAGCATTTT. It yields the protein CASSLHHRGQPQHF.

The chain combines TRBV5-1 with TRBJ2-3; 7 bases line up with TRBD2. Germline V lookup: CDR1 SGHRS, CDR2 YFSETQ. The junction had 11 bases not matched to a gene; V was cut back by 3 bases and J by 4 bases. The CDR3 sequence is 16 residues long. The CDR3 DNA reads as TGCGCCAGCAGCTCTAACGCGGGAGAAGTAGCAGATACGCAGTATTTT. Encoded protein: CASSSNAGEVADTQYF.

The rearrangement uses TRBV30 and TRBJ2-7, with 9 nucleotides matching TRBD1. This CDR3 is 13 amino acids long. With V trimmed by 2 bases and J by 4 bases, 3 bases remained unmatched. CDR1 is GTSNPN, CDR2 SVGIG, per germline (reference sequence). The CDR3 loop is CAWSMTGGYEQYF. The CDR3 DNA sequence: TGTGCCTGGAGTATGACAGGGGGATACGAGCAGTACTTC.

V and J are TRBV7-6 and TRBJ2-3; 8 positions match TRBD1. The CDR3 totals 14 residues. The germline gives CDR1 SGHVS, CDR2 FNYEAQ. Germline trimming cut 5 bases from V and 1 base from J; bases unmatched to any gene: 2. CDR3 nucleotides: TGTGCCAGCAGCCGGGACAGGCGCACAGATACGCAGTATTTT. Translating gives CASSRDRRTDTQYF.

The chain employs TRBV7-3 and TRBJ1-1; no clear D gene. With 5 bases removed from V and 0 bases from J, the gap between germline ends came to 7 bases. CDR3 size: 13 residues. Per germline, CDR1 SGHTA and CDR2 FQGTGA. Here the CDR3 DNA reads TGTGCCAGCAGCGCTCACATGAACACTGAAGCTTTCTTT. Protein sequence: CASSAHMNTEAFF.

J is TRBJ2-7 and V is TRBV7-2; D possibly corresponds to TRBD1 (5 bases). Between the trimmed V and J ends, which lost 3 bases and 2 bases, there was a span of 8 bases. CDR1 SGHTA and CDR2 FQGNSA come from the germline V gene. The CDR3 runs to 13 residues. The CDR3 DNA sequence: TGTGCCAGCAGCTTGATAGGGGCCTACGAGCAGTACTTC. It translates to CASSLIGAYEQYF.

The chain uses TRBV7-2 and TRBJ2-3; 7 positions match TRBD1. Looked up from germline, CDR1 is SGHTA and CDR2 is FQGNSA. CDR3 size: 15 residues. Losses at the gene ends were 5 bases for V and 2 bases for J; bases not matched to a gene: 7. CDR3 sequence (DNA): TGTGCCAGCAGCCATCGGACAGGATACACAGATACGCAGTATTTT. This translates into CASSHRTGYTDTQYF.

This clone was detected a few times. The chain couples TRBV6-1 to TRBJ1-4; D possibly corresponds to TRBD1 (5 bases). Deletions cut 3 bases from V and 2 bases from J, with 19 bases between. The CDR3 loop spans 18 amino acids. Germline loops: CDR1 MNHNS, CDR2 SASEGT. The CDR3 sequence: CASSDWARAISTNEKLFF. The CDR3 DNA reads TGTGCCAGCAGTGATTGGGCCAGGGCAATTTCCACTAATGAAAAACTGTTTTTT.

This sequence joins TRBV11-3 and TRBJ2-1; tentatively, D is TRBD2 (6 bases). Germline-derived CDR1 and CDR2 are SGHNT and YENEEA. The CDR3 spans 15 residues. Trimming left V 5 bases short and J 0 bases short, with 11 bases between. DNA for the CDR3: TGTGCCAGCAGCCGTACTAGCACCTCCTACAATGAGCAGTTCTTC. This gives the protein CASSRTSTSYNEQFF.

In DNA, the CDR3 is TGTGCCAGCAGCTTAGGGGGACAGGGCCCGGTTAACTATGGCTACACCTTC. Amino acid sequence: CASSLGGQGPVNYGYTF. The chain has TRBV7-9 and TRBJ1-2; TRBD1 matches 9 bases. Trimming took 1 base from V and 1 from J; bases not matched to a gene: 7. The CDR3 runs 17 residues. Germline V gene sequence: CDR1 SEHNR, CDR2 FQNEAQ (reference sequence).

CDR3 loop: CASSGTSGEDEQYV. The DNA of the CDR3 is TGTGCCAGCAGTGGGACTAGCGGGGAGGACGAGCAGTACGTC. This chain connects TRBV25-1 to TRBJ2-7; TRBD2 matches at 12 bases. The CDR3 is made up of 14 amino acids. The germline V gene has CDR1 MGHDK and CDR2 SYGVNS. V lost 4 bases, J lost 5 bases, and 3 bases stayed unmatched.

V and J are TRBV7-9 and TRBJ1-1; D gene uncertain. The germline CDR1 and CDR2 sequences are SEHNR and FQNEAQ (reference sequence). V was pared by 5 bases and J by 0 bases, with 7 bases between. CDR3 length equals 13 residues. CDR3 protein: CASSRSLNTEAFF. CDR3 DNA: TGTGCCAGCAGCCGGTCACTGAACACTGAAGCTTTCTTT.

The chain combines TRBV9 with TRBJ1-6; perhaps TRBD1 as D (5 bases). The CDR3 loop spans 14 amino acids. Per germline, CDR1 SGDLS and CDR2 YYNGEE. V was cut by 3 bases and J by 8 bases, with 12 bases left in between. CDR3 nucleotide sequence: TGTGCCAGCAGCGCCCCGTGGGGGGATTCACCCCTCCACTTT. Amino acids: CASSAPWGDSPLHF. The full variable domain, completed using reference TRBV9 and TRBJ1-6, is DSGVTQTPKHLITATGQRVTLRCSPRSGDLSVYWYQQSLDQGLQFLIQYYNGEERAKGNILERFSAQQFPDLHSELNLSSLELGDSALYFCASSAPWGDSPLHFGNGTRLTVT.

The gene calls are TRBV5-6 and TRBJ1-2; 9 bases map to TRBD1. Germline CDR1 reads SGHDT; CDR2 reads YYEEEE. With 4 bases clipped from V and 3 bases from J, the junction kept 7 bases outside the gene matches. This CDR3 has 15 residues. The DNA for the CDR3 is TGTGCCAGCAGCCTGCGGGGACAGGGTGACTATGGCTACACCTTC. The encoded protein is CASSLRGQGDYGYTF.

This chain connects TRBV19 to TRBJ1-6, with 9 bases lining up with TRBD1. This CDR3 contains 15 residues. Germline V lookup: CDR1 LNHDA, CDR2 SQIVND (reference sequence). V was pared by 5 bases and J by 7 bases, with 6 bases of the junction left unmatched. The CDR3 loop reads CASSPGTGSNSPLHF. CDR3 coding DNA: TGTGCCAGTAGTCCAGGGACAGGGAGCAATTCACCCCTCCACTTT.

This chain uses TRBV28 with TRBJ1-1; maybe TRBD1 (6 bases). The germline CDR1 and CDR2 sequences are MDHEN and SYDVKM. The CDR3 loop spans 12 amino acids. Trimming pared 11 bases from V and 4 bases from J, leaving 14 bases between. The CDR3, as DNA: TGTGCCTCGGAGGGGGGGTCCACTGAAGCTTTCTTT. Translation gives CASEGGSTEAFF. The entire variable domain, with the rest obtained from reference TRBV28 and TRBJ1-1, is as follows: DVKVTQSSRYLVKRTGEKVFLECVQDMDHENMFWYRQDPGLGLRLIYFSYDVKMKEKGDIPEGYSVSREKKERFSLILESASTNQTSMYLCASEGGSTEAFFGQGTRLTVV.

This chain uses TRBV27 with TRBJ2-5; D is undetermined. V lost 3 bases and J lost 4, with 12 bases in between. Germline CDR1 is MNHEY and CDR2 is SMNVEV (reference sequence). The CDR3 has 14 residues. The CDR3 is CASSLRGPPETQYF. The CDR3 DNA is TGTGCCAGCAGTTTGAGAGGCCCGCCAGAGACCCAGTACTTC.

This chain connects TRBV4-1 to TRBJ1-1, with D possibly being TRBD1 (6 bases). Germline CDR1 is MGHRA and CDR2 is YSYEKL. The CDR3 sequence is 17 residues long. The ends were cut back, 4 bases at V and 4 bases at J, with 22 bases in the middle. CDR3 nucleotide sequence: TGCGCCAGCAGCCCACAGGGACGCGCGAGGTTGGTCACTGAAGCTTTCTTT. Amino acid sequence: CASSPQGRARLVTEAFF.

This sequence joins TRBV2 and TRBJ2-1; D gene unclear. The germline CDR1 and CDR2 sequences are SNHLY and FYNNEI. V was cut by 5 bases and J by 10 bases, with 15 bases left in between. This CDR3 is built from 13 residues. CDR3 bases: TGTGCCAGCAGTCAAAGCGATCCTGGGGAGCAGTTCTTC. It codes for CASSQSDPGEQFF.